This T cell receptor (beta chain) was sequenced in a study of spatial heterogeneity in lung cancer. Overall study context: Raw sequencing reads included, on average, more than eight appearances of each unique TCR and UMI combination. Study-wide findings and caveats: Higher tumor mutation counts went along with higher counts of expanded intratumoral alpha and beta TCRs.

Germline CDR1 reads LNHDA; CDR2 reads SQIVND (reference sequence). The germline V and J ends were trimmed by 9 bases and 1 base, with 16 bases remaining between them. The CDR3 contains 15 residues. The table lists this clonotype with many counts. Its target is unknown. Time point meaning: sample taken at primary tumor resection. TCRdb itself ran the 5' RACE reads through MiXCR, one entry per CDR3 protein. The sample has 13,000 or so distinct CDR3 sequences, about 3% seen once; the top ten hold roughly 17%. The sequencing here drew on lung tumor tissue, taken at surgery. The clonotype comes from a male donor with early-stage non-small cell lung cancer. The gene calls are TRBV19 and TRBJ1-5; no definite D call. CDR3 nucleotide sequence: TGTGCCAGCAAATGGGAGGGCTCCAGCAATCAGCCCCAGCATTTT. Amino acid sequence: CASKWEGSSNQPQHF.